This T cell receptor beta chain derives from a study of cytomegalovirus exposure and HLA in healthy donors. CDR1 and CDR2 (germline): SGHNT, YENEEA. The CDR3 covers 13 residues. V was clipped by 3 bases and J by 4 bases, with 9 bases between them. The repertoire was sequenced with immunoSEQ multiplex PCR; TCRdb's copy has only in-frame clones and lacks some. This table has just over 80,000 clones, roughly 96% appearing once. The sample taken for sequencing was PBMCs. This sequence joins TRBV11-3 and TRBJ2-5; no firm D call. The sequence was obtained from a woman between 18 and 29 years old in good health and CMV-seronegative. CDR3 bases: TGTGCCAGCAGCTTGGCAGTCCCAGAGACCCAGTACTTC. It specifies CASSLAVPETQYF.